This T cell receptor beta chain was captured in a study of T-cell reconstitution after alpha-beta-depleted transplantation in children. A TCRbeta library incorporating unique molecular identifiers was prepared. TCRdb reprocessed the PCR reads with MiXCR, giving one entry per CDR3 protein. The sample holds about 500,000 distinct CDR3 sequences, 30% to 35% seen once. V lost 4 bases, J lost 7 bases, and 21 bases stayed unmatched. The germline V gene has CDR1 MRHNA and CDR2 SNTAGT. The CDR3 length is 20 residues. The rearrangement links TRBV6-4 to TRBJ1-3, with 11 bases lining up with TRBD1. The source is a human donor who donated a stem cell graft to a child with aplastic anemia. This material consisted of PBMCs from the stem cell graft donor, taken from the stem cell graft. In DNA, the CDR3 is TGTGCCAGCAGTGCCACCCGAGTAGTGTCTGGGACAGGGGGAATGAACACCATATATTTT. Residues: CASSATRVVSGTGGMNTIYF.